This TCR beta chain comes out of a study of human T cells and chemical hapten exposure. Study context: Patch tests applied 0.01% DPC to the upper back and were scored after 6 days.

This clonotype was detected many times. The germline V gene has CDR1 SQVTM and CDR2 ANQGSEA. V lost 1 base to trimming and J lost 4 bases, with 18 bases between them. This CDR3 spans 16 amino acids. TCRdb recomputed calls from the RACE reads with MiXCR, one row per CDR3 protein. This sample has 120,000 to 150,000 distinct CDR3 sequences, with about an eighth found just once. Stated time point: patch test 2, 6 weeks after DPC sensitization. Treatment meaning: therapeutic diphenylcyclopropenone sensitization with weekly scalp DPC. The J gene is TRBJ2-3, the V gene TRBV29-1, with D possibly being TRBD2 (5 bases). The source is a woman in her 50s with alopecia areata. Some clones in this sample may be carry-over from other donors' samples. The sample here was whole blood, taken in connection with sensitization to the hapten diphenylcyclopropenone (DPC). The CDR3, as DNA: TGCAGCGTTGAAGGGGCGGGCCTGGGGTTCGCAGATACGCAGTATTTT. As protein: CSVEGAGLGFADTQYF.